Presented here are 31 T cell receptor beta chains from one specimen sequenced in a study of beta chain features in type 1 diabetes. TCRB transcripts that were expressed got sequenced, as all of the isolated RNA had been reverse transcribed. TCRdb's copy holds only in-frame clones and misses some; the assay was immunoSEQ multiplex PCR. The table shows 250,000 to 350,000 clones, with around 13% occurring only once. Sequencing was done on a sample of central memory CD4+ T cells from blood. These receptors were obtained from a man aged 25 to 40 in good health.

The V and J genes are TRBV7-9 and TRBJ1-6; 9 bases agree with TRBD1. The CDR3 sequence is 16 residues long. Per germline, CDR1 SEHNR and CDR2 FQNEAQ (reference sequence). Unmatched junction bases numbered 10, after V lost 6 bases and J lost 7 bases. In DNA form, the CDR3 reads TGTGCCAGCAGTCCAAACATCGGGACAGGGAATTCACCCCTCCACTTT. Its protein is CASSPNIGTGNSPLHF.

V and J are TRBV30 and TRBJ2-6; no reliable D call. The length of the CDR3 is 15 residues. V was pared by 5 bases and J by 0 bases, with 11 bases between. CDR1 is GTSNPN and CDR2 is SVGIG in the germline V gene (reference sequence). The CDR3 here is CAWGNWGSGANVLTF. The CDR3 region has the DNA TGTGCCTGGGGGAATTGGGGCTCTGGGGCCAACGTCCTGACTTTC.

This rearrangement joins TRBV19 to TRBJ2-3; a weak D match, TRBD1 (5 bases). The CDR3 is 15 amino acids. Germline assignment: CDR1 LNHDA and CDR2 SQIVND (reference sequence). Trimming removed 5 bases at V and 5 bases at J, with 17 bases between. The CDR3 loop is CASSGSGLAVDTQYF. As DNA, the CDR3 is TGTGCCAGTAGTGGGTCAGGGCTGGCCGTAGATACGCAGTATTTT.

This clone was counted between two and nine times. The chain has TRBV30 and TRBJ2-1; D may correspond to TRBD1 or TRBD2 (6 bases each). Germline V gene sequence: CDR1 GTSNPN, CDR2 SVGIG (reference sequence). With 8 bases removed from V and 11 bases from J, the gap between germline ends came to 13 bases. This CDR3 is built from 10 residues. This CDR3 is CARGGQQQFF. The CDR3 nucleotides read TGTGCCCGAGGGGGGCAACAGCAGTTCTTC.

In its sample, this clone was seen a few times. The gene calls are TRBV7-2 and TRBJ2-7, with D unresolved. This CDR3 comprises 12 residues. The germline CDR1 and CDR2 sequences are SGHTA and FQGNSA. V lost 4 bases and J lost 4, with 8 bases in between. The DNA for the CDR3 is TGTGCCAGCAGCTCTACAGATTACGAGCAGTACTTC. Its translation: CASSSTDYEQYF.

The V call is TRBV7-2, the J call TRBJ1-2; D is possibly TRBD1 (5 bases). Deletions cut 5 bases from V and 12 bases from J, with 22 bases between. The length of the CDR3 is 14 residues. Germline CDR1 reads SGHTA; CDR2 reads FQGNSA. CDR3 sequence (DNA): TGTGCCAGCAGCCAGAGGGTGGGCAGGGAATGGGACACCTTC. It codes for CASSQRVGREWDTF. Full variable domain (remainder filled in from reference TRBV7-2 and TRBJ1-2): GAGVSQSPSNKVTEKGKDVELRCDPISGHTALYWYRQSLGQGLEFLIYFQGNSAPDKSGLPSDRFSAERTGGSVSTLTIQRTQQEDSAVYLCASSQRVGREWDTFGSGTRLTVV.

This clone has ten or more counts. The chain couples TRBV7-9 to TRBJ2-1; TRBD2 might be the D (6 bases). V was trimmed by 2 bases and J by 4 bases, leaving 15 bases between them. Germline values: CDR1 SEHNR, CDR2 FQNEAQ (reference sequence). The CDR3 has 16 amino acids. For the CDR3, the DNA is TGTGCCAGCAGCTTACTAGCGAAAGTAGAGTACAATGAGCAGTTCTTC. Encoded protein: CASSLLAKVEYNEQFF.

The genes are TRBV10-1 and TRBJ2-7; maybe TRBD1 (7 bases). The CDR3 sequence is 15 residues long. The germline CDR1 and CDR2 sequences are WNHNN and SYGVQD (reference sequence). V lost 0 bases, J lost 4 bases, and 13 bases lay in between. As DNA, the CDR3 is TGCGCCAGCAGTGAGTCGCGTCAGGGGGGATACGAGCAGTACTTC. As protein: CASSESRQGGYEQYF.

About this clone: At one boundary the junction diverges from the germline segment, which might be a read error. Other DNA sequences from this sample encode an identical CDR3 as well. The J gene is TRBJ2-1, the V gene TRBV19, with 7 bases matching TRBD2. The V gene's germline CDR1 is LNHDA and CDR2 SQIVND (reference sequence). This CDR3 comprises 12 residues. In DNA form, the CDR3 reads TGTGCCACTAGTGGGAGGGTTACTGAGCAGTTCTTC. It is translated as CATSGRVTEQFF.

As to this clone: An end of the junction does not agree with germline; a read error may underlie this. The chain couples TRBV7-7 to TRBJ2-1; 7 nucleotides match TRBD2. This CDR3 comprises 17 residues. The germline V gene encodes CDR1 SSHAT and CDR2 FNYEAQ (reference sequence). The CDR3 coding sequence is TGTGCTAGCAGCTCTCAATCCGGGGGACTACCTCCCCCTGAGCAGTTCTTC. It specifies CASSSQSGGLPPPEQFF.

This clone was picked up many times. V gene TRBV13 combines with J gene TRBJ2-3; no reliable D call. The CDR3 extends over 13 amino acids. The V gene's germline CDR1 is PRHDT and CDR2 FYEKMQ (reference sequence). Between the trimmed V and J ends, which lost 1 base and 0 bases, there was a span of 2 bases. Here the CDR3 reads CASSLESTDTQYF. The CDR3 DNA follows: TGTGCCAGCAGCTTAGAAAGCACAGATACGCAGTATTTT.

The chain carries TRBV10-2 and TRBJ2-7, with D perhaps matching TRBD1 (5 bases). The CDR3 covers 13 residues. The germline CDR1 and CDR2 sequences are WSHSY and SAAADI. V was pared by 3 bases and J by 3 bases, with 9 bases between. The CDR3 spells CASSDWTSYEQYF. CDR3 nucleotide sequence: TGCGCCAGCAGTGACTGGACAAGCTACGAGCAGTACTTC.

This clone has a handful of counts. The chain combines TRBV5-1 with TRBJ1-1; no clear D. The germline V gene has CDR1 SGHRS and CDR2 YFSETQ. This CDR3 is 14 amino acids long. V was shortened by 7 bases and J by 6 bases, with 19 bases between the two germline ends. In nucleotides, the CDR3 is TGCGCCAGCCACCAAAGCCCCACAGAATCTGAAGCTTTCTTT. Its protein product is CASHQSPTESEAFF.

The rearrangement joins TRBV19 to TRBJ2-7; tentative D call: TRBD1 (6 bases). Trimming pared 6 bases from V and 0 bases from J, leaving 15 bases between. The CDR3 sequence is 15 residues long. Germline CDR1 and CDR2: LNHDA and SQIVND (reference sequence). CDR3: CASSGTRKSSYEQYV. CDR3 nucleotides: TGTGCCAGTAGCGGGACACGGAAAAGCTCCTACGAGCAGTACGTC.

This clone was detected many times. The V gene is TRBV2, the J gene TRBJ2-1, with a possible D match to TRBD1 (6 bases). V was pared by 5 bases and J by 5 bases, with 13 bases between. This CDR3 contains 14 residues. Germline CDR1 reads SNHLY; CDR2 reads FYNNEI. The DNA of the CDR3 is TGTGCCAGCAGTAGAAGTCGACAGGACAATGAGCAGTTCTTC. This sequence encodes CASSRSRQDNEQFF.

This clone was counted between two and nine times. The V call is TRBV7-8, the J call TRBJ2-7; TRBD2 aligns across 7 bases. V dropped 3 bases and J dropped 5; count of bases not matched to a gene: 13. Germline CDR1 reads SGHVS; CDR2 reads FQNEAQ. This CDR3 has 16 residues. CDR3 in amino acids: CASSLAMGGNEHEQYF. CDR3 in DNA: TGTGCCAGCAGCTTGGCCATGGGGGGGAACGAACACGAGCAGTACTTC.

This clone has ten or more counts. The chain is built from TRBV7-2 and TRBJ2-4, with 10 bases aligning to TRBD1. The CDR3 spans 13 residues. From germline, CDR1 is SGHTA and CDR2 FQGNSA. Trimming at V came to 4 bases and at J to 9 bases, leaving 3 bases not matched to a gene. The CDR3 loop is CASSSDRGPIQYF. CDR3 nucleotide sequence: TGTGCCAGCAGCTCCGACAGGGGGCCCATTCAGTACTTC. The whole variable domain, remainder taken from reference TRBV7-2 and TRBJ2-4, is GAGVSQSPSNKVTEKGKDVELRCDPISGHTALYWYRQSLGQGLEFLIYFQGNSAPDKSGLPSDRFSAERTGGSVSTLTIQRTQQEDSAVYLCASSSDRGPIQYFGAGTRLSVL.

The rearrangement links TRBV28 to TRBJ2-2; D is unclear. Germline-derived CDR1 and CDR2 are MDHEN and SYDVKM. Trimming took 0 bases from V and 7 from J, leaving 6 bases between them. CDR3 size: 13 residues. The CDR3 coding sequence is TGTGCCAGCAGTTTATGGGCGAACGGGGAGCTGTTTTTT. It codes for CASSLWANGELFF.

This clone has only a few counts. This chain connects TRBV5-1 to TRBJ2-4; tentatively, D is TRBD1 (5 bases). CDR1 and CDR2 (germline): SGHRS, YFSETQ. The V gene lost 4 bases and the J gene lost 4 bases, with 12 bases spanning the gap. There are 14 residues in the CDR3. The CDR3 loop reads CASSLQGPKNIQYF. CDR3 DNA: TGCGCCAGCAGCCTGCAGGGCCCAAAAAACATTCAGTACTTC. The variable domain in full, with the rest retrieved from reference TRBV5-1 and TRBJ2-4, is KAGVTQTPRYLIKTRGQQVTLSCSPISGHRSVSWYQQTPGQGLQFLFEYFSETQRNKGNFPGRFSGRQFSNSRSEMNVSTLELGDSALYLCASSLQGPKNIQYFGAGTRLSVL.

The rearrangement links TRBV18 to TRBJ1-4; D is unresolved. The CDR3 is made up of 14 amino acids. Germline-derived CDR1 and CDR2 are KGHSH and LQKENI. Trimming shortened V by 2 bases and J by 14 bases, and 18 bases separated the two germline ends. The CDR3 DNA is TGTGCCAGCTCACCATCGAAAACCGGAGGGTCTCTGTTTTTT. This gives the protein CASSPSKTGGSLFF. The full variable domain, its missing parts supplied by reference TRBV18 and TRBJ1-4, is NAGVMQNPRHLVRRRGQEARLRCSPMKGHSHVYWYRQLPEEGLKFMVYLQKENIIDESGMPKERFSAEFPKEGPSILRIQQVVRGDSAAYFCASSPSKTGGSLFFGSGTQLSVL.

This clone was counted a few times. The chain couples TRBV7-9 to TRBJ1-2; D unclear. The CDR3 extends over 16 amino acids. Germline CDR1 is SEHNR and CDR2 is FQNEAQ (reference sequence). Trimming stripped 4 bases from V and 6 bases from J, with 21 bases between. In nucleotides, the CDR3 is TGTGCCAGCAGCTCCCCGTTGGCCTTCCAAGCAGATGGCTACACCTTC. This gives the protein CASSSPLAFQADGYTF.

This chain joins TRBV6-5 and TRBJ2-2; 10 positions agree with TRBD1. CDR1 MNHEY and CDR2 SVGAGI come from the germline V gene. The CDR3 contains 14 residues. The junction had 2 bases not matched to a gene; V was cut back by 5 bases and J by 5 bases. In nucleotides, the CDR3 is TGTGCCAGCAGTAGACAGGGGGCGACCGGGGAGCTGTTTTTT. Its protein is CASSRQGATGELFF.

The chain has TRBV7-2 and TRBJ2-5; D unresolved. Trimming shortened V by 2 bases and J by 12 bases, and 16 bases separated the two germline ends. Per germline, CDR1 SGHTA and CDR2 FQGNSA. The length of the CDR3 is 13 residues. This CDR3 is CASSLKADMVEYF. CDR3 coding DNA: TGTGCCAGCAGCTTAAAGGCTGACATGGTTGAGTACTTC.

This clone was counted between two and nine times. The chain couples TRBV7-2 to TRBJ2-5; D unresolved. V lost 5 bases, J lost 0 bases, and 1 base lay in between. The length of the CDR3 is 11 residues. Germline-derived CDR1 and CDR2 are SGHTA and FQGNSA. In DNA, the CDR3 is TGTGCCAGCAGCGACCAAGAGACCCAGTACTTC. It encodes CASSDQETQYF.

This clone was counted at least ten times. V and J are TRBV4-3 and TRBJ2-6; maybe TRBD2 (6 bases). Trimming removed 4 bases at V and 0 bases at J, with 10 bases between. Germline V lookup: CDR1 LGHNA, CDR2 YSLEER. The CDR3 loop spans 16 amino acids. DNA for the CDR3: TGCGCCAGCAGCCTGGGACTTCACTCTGGGGCCAACGTCCTGACTTTC. This codes for CASSLGLHSGANVLTF.

The gene calls are TRBV7-2 and TRBJ2-3; TRBD2 matches 8 bases. The germline gives CDR1 SGHTA, CDR2 FQGNSA. This CDR3 comprises 15 residues. J lost 5 bases, V lost 5 bases, and 9 bases had no gene match. The CDR3 loop reads CASSTAGTRGDTQYF. The CDR3 region has the DNA TGTGCCAGCAGCACCGCCGGGACTAGGGGAGATACGCAGTATTTT.

This clone showed up just a few times. The chain combines TRBV6-6 with TRBJ1-5, with unresolved D. CDR1 is MNHNY, CDR2 SVGAGI, per germline (reference sequence). The CDR3 sequence is 15 residues long. The V end was cut by 3 bases, the J end by 0 bases, with 9 bases between. Here the CDR3 reads CASSYDAYSNQPQHF. In DNA, the CDR3 is TGTGCCAGCAGTTATGATGCGTATAGCAATCAGCCCCAGCATTTT.

This clone was observed a few times. CDR3 sequence reads: CASSQDGRDNYGYTF. The DNA of the CDR3 is TGCGCCAGCAGCCAAGATGGGAGGGATAACTATGGCTACACCTTC. The chain is built from TRBV4-1 and TRBJ1-2; no firm D call. The CDR3 has 15 amino acids. Per germline, CDR1 MGHRA and CDR2 YSYEKL. Trimming removed 0 bases from V and 1 base from J, with 9 bases in between.

This chain links TRBV19 with TRBJ1-2; tentative D call: TRBD1 (6 bases). The V gene lost 1 base and the J gene lost 2 bases, with 11 bases spanning the gap. Germline-derived CDR1 and CDR2 are LNHDA and SQIVND (reference sequence). The CDR3 has 15 amino acids. The CDR3 DNA reads as TGTGCCAGTAGTATAGGTGTCGGGGGCAACTATGGCTACACCTTC. Amino acids: CASSIGVGGNYGYTF.

The rearrangement links TRBV5-1 to TRBJ1-2; 8 positions match TRBD1. CDR1 and CDR2 (germline): SGHRS, YFSETQ. Trimming removed 4 bases from V and 4 bases from J; junction bases left unmatched: 9. The CDR3 loop spans 15 amino acids. This chain's CDR3 is CASSTGQGTGYGYTF. For the CDR3, the DNA is TGCGCCAGCAGCACCGGACAGGGTACCGGCTATGGCTACACCTTC.

The gene calls are TRBV21-1 and TRBJ1-5; the table gives TRBD1 as D, unverified against the DNA. TRBV21-1 is given as a pseudogene. This CDR3 has 12 residues. CDR3 sequence: CASRRTGPPQHF. CDR3 DNA: TGTGCCAGCAGGAGAACAGGGCCGCCCCAGCATTTT.